This T cell receptor (beta chain) was found in a study of cytomegalovirus exposure and HLA in healthy donors. To note about this clone: The antigen is undetermined.

PCR used 60 Vbeta primers and 13 Jbeta primers. The protocol was immunoSEQ multiplex PCR, while the TCRdb copy is restricted to in-frame clones and leaves out a portion. Altogether 150,000 to 200,000 clones are present, approximately 81% being singletons, with the ten largest covering over 2%. The V gene's germline CDR1 is LNHDA and CDR2 SQIVND (reference sequence). The CDR3 is made up of 16 amino acids. After removal of 3 bases from V and 3 bases from J, the junction contained 7 bases not matched to a gene. Study-level findings and limits: Prior analysis indicated that the majority of TCR beta V segments exhibited productivity approximately 87% or approximately 30% of the time. It is likely that the observed cluster of highly shared sequence variants was a sequencing artifact.

V is TRBV19 and J is TRBJ1-5; 8 nucleotides agree with TRBD1. This sequence originates from a woman in her forties or fifties in good health and CMV-seronegative. The sequencing input was PBMCs. CDR3 sequence (DNA): TGTGCCAGTAGTATTCGTGGGGACAGGACCAATCAGCCCCAGCATTTT. Translating it yields CASSIRGDRTNQPQHF.